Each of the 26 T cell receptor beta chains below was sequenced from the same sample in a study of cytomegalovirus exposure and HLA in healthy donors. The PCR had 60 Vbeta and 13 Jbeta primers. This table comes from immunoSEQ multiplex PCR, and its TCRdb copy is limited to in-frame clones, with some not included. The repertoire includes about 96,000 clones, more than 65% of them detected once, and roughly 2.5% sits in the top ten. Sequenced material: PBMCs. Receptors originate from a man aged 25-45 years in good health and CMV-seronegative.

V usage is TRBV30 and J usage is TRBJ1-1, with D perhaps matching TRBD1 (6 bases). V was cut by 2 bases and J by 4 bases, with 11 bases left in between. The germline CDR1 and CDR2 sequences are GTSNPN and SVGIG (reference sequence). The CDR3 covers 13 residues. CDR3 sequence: CAWSPGAITEAFF. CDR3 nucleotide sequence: TGTGCCTGGAGTCCAGGGGCTATCACTGAAGCTTTCTTT.

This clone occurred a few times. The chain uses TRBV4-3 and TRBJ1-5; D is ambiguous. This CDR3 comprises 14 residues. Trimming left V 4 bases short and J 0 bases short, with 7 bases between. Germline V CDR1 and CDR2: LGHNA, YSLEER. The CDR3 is CASSRELSNQPQHF. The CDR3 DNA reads TGCGCCAGCAGCCGAGAACTTAGCAATCAGCCCCAGCATTTT.

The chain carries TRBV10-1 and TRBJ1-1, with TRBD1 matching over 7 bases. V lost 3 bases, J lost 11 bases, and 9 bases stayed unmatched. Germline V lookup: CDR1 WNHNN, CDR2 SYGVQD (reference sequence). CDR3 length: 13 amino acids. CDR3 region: CASSERTGRGAFF. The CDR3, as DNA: TGCGCCAGCAGTGAACGGACAGGCCGGGGGGCTTTCTTT.

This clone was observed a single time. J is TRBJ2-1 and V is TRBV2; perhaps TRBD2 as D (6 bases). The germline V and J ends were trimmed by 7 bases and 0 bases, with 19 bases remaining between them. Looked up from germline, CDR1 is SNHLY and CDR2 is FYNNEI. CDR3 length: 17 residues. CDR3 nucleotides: TGTGCCAGCACCCCCCGGAGCGGGTCGAGCTCCTACAATGAGCAGTTCTTC. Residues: CASTPRSGSSSYNEQFF.

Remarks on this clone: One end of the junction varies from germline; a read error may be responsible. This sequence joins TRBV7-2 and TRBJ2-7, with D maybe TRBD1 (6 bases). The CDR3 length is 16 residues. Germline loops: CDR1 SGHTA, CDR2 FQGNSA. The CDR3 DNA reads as TGTGCCAGCAGCACAGCGACAGGCACGGCGACCTACGAGCAGTACTTT. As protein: CASSTATGTATYEQYF.

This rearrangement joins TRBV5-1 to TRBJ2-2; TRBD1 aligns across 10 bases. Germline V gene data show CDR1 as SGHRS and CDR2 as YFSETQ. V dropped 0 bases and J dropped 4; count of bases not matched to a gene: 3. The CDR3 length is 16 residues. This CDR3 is CASSLVTGGITGELFF. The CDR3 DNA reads TGCGCCAGCAGCTTGGTGACAGGGGGCATCACCGGGGAGCTGTTTTTT.

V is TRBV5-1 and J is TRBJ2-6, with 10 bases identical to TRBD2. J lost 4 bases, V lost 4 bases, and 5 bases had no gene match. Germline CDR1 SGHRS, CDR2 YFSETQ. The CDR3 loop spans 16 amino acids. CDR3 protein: CASSISGGPGANVLTF. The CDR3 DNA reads TGCGCCAGCAGCATTAGCGGGGGGCCCGGGGCCAACGTCCTGACTTTC.

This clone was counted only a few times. The CDR3 DNA reads as TGTGCCAGCAGTTACGGGACAGGGAGGAACTATGGCTACACCTTC. It yields the protein CASSYGTGRNYGYTF. The chain combines TRBV6-5 with TRBJ1-2, with 9 positions matching TRBD1. J gave up 2 bases and V 2 bases, and 3 bases lay outside the gene matches. The germline V gene encodes CDR1 MNHEY and CDR2 SVGAGI. There are 15 residues in the CDR3.

Here the CDR3 reads CASSAPRQGGGQPQHF. For the CDR3, the DNA is TGTGCCAGCAGTGCCCCCCGACAGGGGGGAGGTCAGCCCCAGCATTTT. The genes are TRBV28 and TRBJ1-5; 9 nucleotides align to TRBD1. V shed 5 bases and J 6 bases; nucleotides not matched to a gene: 11. Germline V lookup: CDR1 MDHEN, CDR2 SYDVKM. This CDR3 is 16 amino acids long.

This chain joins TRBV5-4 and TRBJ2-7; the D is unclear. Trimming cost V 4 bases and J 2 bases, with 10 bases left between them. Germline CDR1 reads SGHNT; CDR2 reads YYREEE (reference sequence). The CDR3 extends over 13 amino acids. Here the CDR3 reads CASSPGSTYEQYF. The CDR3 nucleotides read TGTGCCAGCAGCCCGGGTTCTACCTACGAGCAGTACTTC.

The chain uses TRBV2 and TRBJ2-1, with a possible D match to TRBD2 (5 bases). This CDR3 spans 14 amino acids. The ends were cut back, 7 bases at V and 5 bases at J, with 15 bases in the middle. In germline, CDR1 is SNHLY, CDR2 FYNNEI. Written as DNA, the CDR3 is TGTGCCAGCATATACCACCCCGGGAACAATGAGCAGTTCTTC. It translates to CASIYHPGNNEQFF.

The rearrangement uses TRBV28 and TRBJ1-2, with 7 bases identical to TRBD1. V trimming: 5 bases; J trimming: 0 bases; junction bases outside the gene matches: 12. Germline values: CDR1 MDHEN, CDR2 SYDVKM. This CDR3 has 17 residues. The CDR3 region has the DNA TGTGCCAGCAGTCCCCGCCTCCTGGACAGGCCTAACTATGGCTACACCTTC. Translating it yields CASSPRLLDRPNYGYTF.

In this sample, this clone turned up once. CDR3 residues: CASSYEAGGAGTQYF. For the CDR3, the DNA is TGTGCCAGCAGTTACGAGGCAGGGGGCGCAGGTACGCAGTATTTT. The V and J genes are TRBV6-5 and TRBJ2-3, with 8 positions matching TRBD1. The junction had 9 bases not matched to a gene; V was cut back by 2 bases and J by 8 bases. Germline CDR1 is MNHEY and CDR2 is SVGAGI. This CDR3 has 15 residues.

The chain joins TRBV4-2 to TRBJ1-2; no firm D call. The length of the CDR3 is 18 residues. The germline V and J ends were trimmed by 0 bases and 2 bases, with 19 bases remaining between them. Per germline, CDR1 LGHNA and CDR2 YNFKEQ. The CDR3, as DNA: TGTGCCAGCAGCCAAGATGTTCGTGTAGTGAGGGCAAACTATGGCTACACCTTC. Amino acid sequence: CASSQDVRVVRANYGYTF.

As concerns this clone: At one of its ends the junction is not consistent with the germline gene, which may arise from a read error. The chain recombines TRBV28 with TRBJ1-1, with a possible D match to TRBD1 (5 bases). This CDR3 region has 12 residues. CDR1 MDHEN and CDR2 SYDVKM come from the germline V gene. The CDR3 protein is CFVGGMNTEAFF. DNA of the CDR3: TGCTTCGTCGGGGGTATGAACACTGAAGCTTTCTTT.

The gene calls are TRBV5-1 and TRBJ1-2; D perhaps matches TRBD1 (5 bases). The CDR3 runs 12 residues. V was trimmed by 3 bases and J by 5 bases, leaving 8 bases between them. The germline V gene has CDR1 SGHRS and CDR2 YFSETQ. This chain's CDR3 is CASSSTDYGYTF. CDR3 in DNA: TGCGCCAGCAGCTCGACAGATTATGGCTACACCTTC.

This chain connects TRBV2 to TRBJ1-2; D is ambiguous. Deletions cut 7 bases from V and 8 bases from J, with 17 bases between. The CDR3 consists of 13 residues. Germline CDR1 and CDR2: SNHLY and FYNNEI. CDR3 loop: CASTVRRAEGYTF. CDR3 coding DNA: TGTGCCAGCACTGTGAGGAGGGCGGAGGGCTACACCTTC. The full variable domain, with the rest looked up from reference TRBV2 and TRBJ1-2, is EPEVTQTPSHQVTQMGQEVILRCVPISNHLYFYWYRQILGQKVEFLVSFYNNEISEKSEIFDDQFSVERPDGSNFTLKIRSTKLEDSAMYFCASTVRRAEGYTFGSGTRLTVV.

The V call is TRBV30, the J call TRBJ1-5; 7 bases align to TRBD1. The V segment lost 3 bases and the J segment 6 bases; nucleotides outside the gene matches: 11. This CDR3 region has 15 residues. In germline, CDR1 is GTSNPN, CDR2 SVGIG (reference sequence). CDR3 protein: CAWRGGRGVGQPQHF. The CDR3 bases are TGTGCCTGGAGAGGGGGCAGGGGAGTGGGTCAGCCCCAGCATTTT.

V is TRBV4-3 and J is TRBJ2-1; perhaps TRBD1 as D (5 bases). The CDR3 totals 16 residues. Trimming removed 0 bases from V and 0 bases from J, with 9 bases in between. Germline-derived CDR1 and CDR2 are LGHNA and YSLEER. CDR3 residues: CASSQEGLSSYNEQFF. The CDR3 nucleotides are TGCGCCAGCAGCCAAGAGGGGCTGAGCTCCTACAATGAGCAGTTCTTC.

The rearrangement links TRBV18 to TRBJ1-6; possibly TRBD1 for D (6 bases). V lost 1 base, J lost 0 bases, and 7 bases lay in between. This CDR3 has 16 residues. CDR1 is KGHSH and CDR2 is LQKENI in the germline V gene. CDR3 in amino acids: CASSPQGGSYNSPLHF. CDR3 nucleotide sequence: TGTGCCAGCTCACCACAAGGGGGCTCCTATAATTCACCCCTCCACTTT.

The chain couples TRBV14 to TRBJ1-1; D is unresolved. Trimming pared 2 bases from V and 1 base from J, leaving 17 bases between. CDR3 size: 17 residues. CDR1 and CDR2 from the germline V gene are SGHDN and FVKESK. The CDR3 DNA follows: TGTGCCAGCAGCCAAAGAATTATGGTTGGCGGGAACACTGAAGCTTTCTTT. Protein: CASSQRIMVGGNTEAFF.

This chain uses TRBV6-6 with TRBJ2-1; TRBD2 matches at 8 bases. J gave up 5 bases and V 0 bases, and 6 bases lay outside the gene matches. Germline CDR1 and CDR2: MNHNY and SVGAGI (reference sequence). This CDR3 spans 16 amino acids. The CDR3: CASSYSGGGSDNEQFF. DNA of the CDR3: TGTGCCAGCAGTTACTCCGGGGGGGGTTCCGACAATGAGCAGTTCTTC.

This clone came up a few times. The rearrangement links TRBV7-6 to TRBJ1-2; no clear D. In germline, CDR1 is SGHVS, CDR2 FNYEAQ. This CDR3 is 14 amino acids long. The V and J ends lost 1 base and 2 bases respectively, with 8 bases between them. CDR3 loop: CASSLGPGNYGYTF. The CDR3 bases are TGTGCCAGCAGCTTAGGGCCCGGGAACTATGGCTACACCTTC. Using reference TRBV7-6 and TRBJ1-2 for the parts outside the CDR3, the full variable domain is GAGVSQSPRYKVTKRGQDVALRCDPISGHVSLYWYRQALGQGPEFLTYFNYEAQQDKSGLPNDRFSAERPEGSISTLTIQRTEQRDSAMYRCASSLGPGNYGYTFGSGTRLTVV.

DNA of the CDR3: TGTGCCAGCAGTTACTCCAGCGGGGGGGCAGGGGAGACCCAGTACTTC. This gives the protein CASSYSSGGAGETQYF. The genes are TRBV2 and TRBJ2-5; 10 bases line up with TRBD2. The CDR3 has 16 amino acids. Germline V gene data show CDR1 as SNHLY and CDR2 as FYNNEI. V gave up 5 bases and J gave up 5 bases; unmatched junction bases: 11.

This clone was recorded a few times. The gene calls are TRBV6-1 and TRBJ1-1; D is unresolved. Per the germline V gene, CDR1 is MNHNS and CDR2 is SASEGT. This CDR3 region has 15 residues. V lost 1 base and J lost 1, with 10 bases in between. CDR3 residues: CASSEVREPNTEAFF. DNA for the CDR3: TGTGCCAGCAGTGAAGTAAGGGAGCCGAACACTGAAGCTTTCTTT.

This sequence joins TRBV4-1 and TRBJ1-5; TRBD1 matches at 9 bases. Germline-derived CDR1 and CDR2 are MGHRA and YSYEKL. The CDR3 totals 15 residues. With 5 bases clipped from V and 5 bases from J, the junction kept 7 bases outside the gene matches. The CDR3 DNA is TGCGCCAGCAGCGAAGGGACAGGGAAGGATCAGCCCCAGCATTTT. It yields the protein CASSEGTGKDQPQHF.